This is a list of T cell receptor beta chains from one sample in a study of graft-versus-host responses after intestinal transplantation. Which antigens these TCRs recognize remains unknown. The assay was immunoSEQ multiplex PCR, and TCRdb's table has in-frame clones only and misses some. The sample carries around 97,000 clones, approximately 93% recorded once. Sequencing was performed on unstimulated CD8+ T cells sorted from spleen or lymph node cells, taken before intestinal transplant. These receptors originate from a human donor who received an intestinal transplant. CDR3s include the opening cysteine and the closing phenylalanine or tryptophan. D genes are given only for firm matches. A clone size is listed for some rows: how often the clone was seen (once, few, many), or a class if it is expanded.

CDR3 length: 14; J gene: TRBJ2-1; clone size: -; V gene: TRBV14; D gene: -; CDR3 DNA: TGTGCCAGCAGCCTTAGATACCCCGGGTATGAGCAGTTCTTC; CDR3 protein: CASSLRYPGYEQFF
CDR3 length: 18; J gene: TRBJ1-3; clone size: -; V gene: TRBV5-4; D gene: -; CDR3 DNA: TGTGCCAGCAGCTTTATAGGAGGGCGCGGGAGCTCTGGAAACACCATATATTTT; CDR3 protein: CASSFIGGRGSSGNTIYF
CDR3 length: 15; J gene: TRBJ1-2; clone size: -; V gene: TRBV13; D gene: TRBD1; CDR3 DNA: TGTGCCAGCAGCTTAGGGGACAGGGGATACTATGGCTACACCTTC; CDR3 protein: CASSLGDRGYYGYTF
CDR3 length: 16; J gene: TRBJ2-3; clone size: -; V gene: TRBV4-1; D gene: TRBD2; CDR3 DNA: TGCGCCAGCAGCCAAGAGGGAGGGCGGGGCCAGGATACGCAGTATTTT; CDR3 protein: CASSQEGGRGQDTQYF
CDR3 length: 15; J gene: TRBJ2-7; clone size: once; V gene: TRBV4-1; D gene: -; CDR3 DNA: TGCGCCAGCAGCCAAGAGTGGAGACCCAACTACGAGCAGTACTTC; CDR3 protein: CASSQEWRPNYEQYF
CDR3 length: 13; J gene: TRBJ2-7; clone size: -; V gene: TRBV11-2; D gene: -; CDR3 DNA: TGTGCCAGCTGTCAACTCGGACAGAACGAGCAGTACTTC; CDR3 protein: CASCQLGQNEQYF
CDR3 length: 15; J gene: TRBJ2-1; clone size: -; V gene: TRBV15; D gene: -; CDR3 DNA: TGTGCCACCAGCAGAGGGAGGGACAACTACAATGAGCAGTTCTTC; CDR3 protein: CATSRGRDNYNEQFF
CDR3 length: 16; J gene: TRBJ2-1; clone size: -; V gene: TRBV7-8; D gene: -; CDR3 DNA: TGTGCCAGCAGCTTAGCGGCTCTAGGGGGTTGGGATGAGCAGTTCTTC; CDR3 protein: CASSLAALGGWDEQFF
CDR3 length: 14; J gene: TRBJ2-1; clone size: -; V gene: TRBV23-1; D gene: -; CDR3 DNA: TGCGCCAGCAGTCATCCCCGAGATGAGTATGAGCAGTTCTTC; CDR3 protein: CASSHPRDEYEQFF
CDR3 length: 14; J gene: TRBJ1-1; clone size: -; V gene: TRBV10-3; D gene: -; CDR3 DNA: TGTGCCATCAGTGAGTCAAGGGGGAACACTGAAGCTTTCTTT; CDR3 protein: CAISESRGNTEAFF
CDR3 length: 16; J gene: TRBJ2-3; clone size: -; V gene: TRBV28; D gene: TRBD2; CDR3 DNA: TGTGCCAGCAGTGATATCGGGGGGGGTGGCACAGATACGCAGTATTTT; CDR3 protein: CASSDIGGGGTDTQYF
CDR3 length: 15; J gene: TRBJ2-3; clone size: once; V gene: TRBV10-2; D gene: TRBD2; CDR3 DNA: TGCGCCAGCAGTCTGACTAGCGGAAGCACAGATACGCAGTATTTT; CDR3 protein: CASSLTSGSTDTQYF
CDR3 length: 12; J gene: TRBJ2-2; clone size: -; V gene: TRBV6-1; D gene: -; CDR3 DNA: TGTGCCAGCACCGGAGTTAGCGGGGAGCTGTTTTTT; CDR3 protein: CASTGVSGELFF
CDR3 length: 13; J gene: TRBJ2-7; clone size: -; V gene: TRBV27; D gene: -; CDR3 DNA: TGTGCCAGCAGTAAAGGGGAAGTCTACGAGCAGTACTTC; CDR3 protein: CASSKGEVYEQYF
CDR3 length: 13; J gene: TRBJ2-7; clone size: -; V gene: TRBV29-1; D gene: -; CDR3 DNA: TGCAGCGTTGCTGGAGGGGAAACCTACGAGCAGTACTTC; CDR3 protein: CSVAGGETYEQYF
CDR3 length: 17; J gene: TRBJ1-2; clone size: -; V gene: TRBV5-1; D gene: TRBD1; CDR3 DNA: TGCGCCAGCAGCCCGTCCGGACAGGCCTCGTACACGTATGGCTACACCTTC; CDR3 protein: CASSPSGQASYTYGYTF
CDR3 length: 13; J gene: TRBJ1-1; clone size: -; V gene: TRBV29-1; D gene: -; CDR3 DNA: TGCAGCGTTGCAACGGGAGAGGGCACTGAAGCTTTCTTT; CDR3 protein: CSVATGEGTEAFF
CDR3 length: 13; J gene: TRBJ2-2; clone size: once; V gene: TRBV6-5; D gene: TRBD1; CDR3 DNA: TGTGCCAGCAGGGACAGGCTTTCAGGGGAGCTGTTTTTT; CDR3 protein: CASRDRLSGELFF
CDR3 length: 23; J gene: TRBJ1-5; clone size: -; V gene: TRBV19; D gene: -; CDR3 DNA: TGTGCCAGTGGAAAACCCGTTACCGAGTACCCCATTCTTGATTGGGATAGCAATCAGCCCCAGCATTTT; CDR3 protein: CASGKPVTEYPILDWDSNQPQHF
CDR3 length: 15; J gene: TRBJ2-3; clone size: once; V gene: TRBV27; D gene: -; CDR3 DNA: TGTGCCAGCAGTTTCGGGCGGGGACTCACAGATACGCAGTATTTT; CDR3 protein: CASSFGRGLTDTQYF
CDR3 length: 15; J gene: TRBJ1-1; clone size: -; V gene: TRBV4-1; D gene: -; CDR3 DNA: TGCGCCAGCAGCCTGTACATAGGTCTGAACACTGAAGCTTTCTTT; CDR3 protein: CASSLYIGLNTEAFF
CDR3 length: 13; J gene: TRBJ2-2; clone size: once; V gene: TRBV11-3; D gene: TRBD1; CDR3 DNA: TGTGCCAGCAGTACTACAGGGGGCGGGGAGCTGTTTTTT; CDR3 protein: CASSTTGGGELFF
CDR3 length: 18; J gene: TRBJ1-4; clone size: -; V gene: TRBV2; D gene: TRBD1; CDR3 DNA: TGTGCCACCGGACAGGCCATTCCCTTTGATACCCGATCAGAAAAACTGTTTTTT; CDR3 protein: CATGQAIPFDTRSEKLFF
CDR3 length: 17; J gene: TRBJ2-7; clone size: -; V gene: TRBV7-9; D gene: TRBD2; CDR3 DNA: TGTGCCAGCAGCTCAAGGACTAGCGGGGGCCCCTCCTACGAGCAGTACTTC; CDR3 protein: CASSSRTSGGPSYEQYF
CDR3 length: 13; J gene: TRBJ2-7; clone size: -; V gene: TRBV2; D gene: -; CDR3 DNA: TGTGCCAGCAGTGAGAGAGGGGCCTACGAGCAGTACTTC; CDR3 protein: CASSERGAYEQYF
CDR3 length: 16; J gene: TRBJ2-3; clone size: -; V gene: TRBV5-5; D gene: TRBD2; CDR3 DNA: TGTGCCAGCAGCCCTAGACTAGCGGGGGCGACAGATACGCAGTATTTT; CDR3 protein: CASSPRLAGATDTQYF
CDR3 length: 15; J gene: TRBJ1-2; clone size: -; V gene: TRBV9; D gene: -; CDR3 DNA: TGTGCCAGCAGCGCCGACGGAGATTCTAACTATGGCTACACCTTC; CDR3 protein: CASSADGDSNYGYTF
CDR3 length: 12; J gene: TRBJ1-2; clone size: -; V gene: TRBV29-1; D gene: -; CDR3 DNA: TGCAGCGTTGGGCCCGTATCTTATGGCTACACCTTC; CDR3 protein: CSVGPVSYGYTF
CDR3 length: 14; J gene: TRBJ1-1; clone size: -; V gene: TRBV5-1; D gene: -; CDR3 DNA: TGCGCCAGCAGCGCGGAGCAGGGAGGCACTGAAGCTTTCTTT; CDR3 protein: CASSAEQGGTEAFF
CDR3 length: 16; J gene: TRBJ2-7; clone size: -; V gene: TRBV5-1; D gene: -; CDR3 DNA: TGCGCCAGCAGCTCGGGCCAGGGGCGGGGGAACTACGAGCAGTACTTC; CDR3 protein: CASSSGQGRGNYEQYF
CDR3 length: 17; J gene: TRBJ1-2; clone size: -; V gene: TRBV2; D gene: TRBD1; CDR3 DNA: TGTGCCAGCAGAGTCCGGGACAGGGGGAGTTCTAACTATGGCTACACCTTC; CDR3 protein: CASRVRDRGSSNYGYTF